The 31 T cell receptor beta chains given below trace back to one sample, sequenced in a study of CD8 T cells in ankylosing spondylitis. TCRdb processed the 5' RACE reads anew with MiXCR; each CDR3 protein has one entry. The table includes 350,000 to 400,000 distinct CDR3 sequences, roughly 22% detected once. What was sequenced was blood, either unsorted or a sorted T cell fraction (not recorded which). These receptors were obtained from a male donor with ankylosing spondylitis or in good health (not recorded which).

The chain combines TRBV19 with TRBJ2-1; 8 bases map to TRBD2. The CDR3 totals 12 residues. The germline gives CDR1 LNHDA, CDR2 SQIVND (reference sequence). Germline trimming cut 10 bases from V and 7 bases from J; bases unmatched to any gene: 6. The CDR3 is CATRGGGNEQFF. The CDR3 bases are TGTGCCACACGGGGGGGTGGGAATGAGCAGTTCTTC.

CDR3 bases: TGCGCCAGCAGGGTAATGGGACAGGGATCCTACGAGCAGTACTTC. Protein product: CASRVMGQGSYEQYF. The chain is built from TRBV10-2 and TRBJ2-7, with 9 bases identical to TRBD1. V shed 6 bases and J 1 base; nucleotides not matched to a gene: 7. Per the germline V gene, CDR1 is WSHSY and CDR2 is SAAADI. The CDR3 has 15 amino acids.

The V call is TRBV4-1, the J call TRBJ2-3; D uncertain. The ends were cut back, 0 bases at V and 2 bases at J, with 15 bases in the middle. The germline gives CDR1 MGHRA, CDR2 YSYEKL. The CDR3 covers 17 residues. The chain's CDR3 is CASSQDRVETPTDTQYF. CDR3 nucleotides: TGCGCCAGCAGCCAAGATCGGGTGGAAACCCCCACAGATACGCAGTATTTT.

The chain employs TRBV7-6 and TRBJ2-3; weak D call: TRBD2 (6 bases). The CDR3 runs to 15 residues. Per the germline V gene, CDR1 is SGHVS and CDR2 is FNYEAQ. V was cut by 3 bases and J by 1 base, with 11 bases left in between. The CDR3 protein is CASSFFTGGTDTQYF. CDR3 in DNA: TGTGCCAGCAGCTTCTTCACGGGGGGCACAGATACGCAGTATTTT.

This clonotype was found many times. V usage is TRBV27 and J usage is TRBJ2-1, with 7 bases aligning to TRBD1. There are 15 residues in the CDR3. The trim removed 5 bases at V and 4 bases at J, leaving 8 bases unmatched. Germline V lookup: CDR1 MNHEY, CDR2 SMNVEV (reference sequence). The CDR3 DNA follows: TGTGCCAGCAGTCCGATTGGGACAGCGTACAATGAGCAGTTCTTC. This translates into CASSPIGTAYNEQFF.

This chain links TRBV28 with TRBJ2-5, with a tentative D call TRBD2 (6 bases). Germline CDR1 is MDHEN and CDR2 is SYDVKM. Trimming took 3 bases from V and 0 from J, leaving 8 bases between them. This CDR3 is 14 amino acids long. The CDR3 loop reads CASSFLADQETQYF. Here the CDR3 DNA reads TGTGCCAGCAGTTTTTTAGCGGACCAAGAGACCCAGTACTTC.

The chain carries TRBV25-1 and TRBJ2-1; 14 bases are a match to TRBD2. The junction had 10 bases not matched to a gene; V was cut back by 2 bases and J by 7 bases. Germline-derived CDR1 and CDR2 are MGHDK and SYGVNS. The CDR3 contains 18 residues. The CDR3 reads CASSEPTSGGAYWNEQFF. The CDR3 coding sequence is TGTGCCAGCAGTGAACCGACTAGCGGGGGGGCCTATTGGAATGAGCAGTTCTTC.

The chain links TRBV3-1 to TRBJ2-5, with TRBD2 as a possible D gene (7 bases). This CDR3 contains 16 residues. The germline V gene has CDR1 LGHDT and CDR2 YNNKEL (reference sequence). With 4 bases removed from V and 1 base from J, the gap between germline ends came to 16 bases. Here the CDR3 reads CASSPYAGAPQETQYF. In DNA form, the CDR3 reads TGTGCCAGCAGCCCGTACGCGGGGGCCCCCCAAGAGACCCAGTACTTC.

This clonotype appeared a few times. The rearrangement joins TRBV7-9 to TRBJ2-7, with D possibly matching TRBD2 (6 bases). The length of the CDR3 is 16 residues. V lost 5 bases, J lost 0 bases, and 17 bases lay in between. The germline V gene has CDR1 SEHNR and CDR2 FQNEAQ (reference sequence). The CDR3 DNA reads as TGTGCCAGCAGCCCCCGGGGGAGCGGTAGCTCCTACGAGCAGTACTTC. It translates to CASSPRGSGSSYEQYF.

The chain employs TRBV2 and TRBJ2-7, with D perhaps given as TRBD1 or TRBD2 (5 bases each). Trimming took off 10 bases at V and 2 bases at J, with 18 bases between the two ends. From germline, CDR1 is SNHLY and CDR2 FYNNEI. The CDR3 loop spans 14 amino acids. The CDR3: CATHTGTVAYEQYF. In DNA, the CDR3 is TGTGCCACGCATACCGGGACGGTTGCCTACGAGCAGTACTTC. The whole variable domain, filled in from reference TRBV2 and TRBJ2-7, reads EPEVTQTPSHQVTQMGQEVILRCVPISNHLYFYWYRQILGQKVEFLVSFYNNEISEKSEIFDDQFSVERPDGSNFTLKIRSTKLEDSAMYFCATHTGTVAYEQYFGPGTRLTVT.

This clonotype appeared a few times. J is TRBJ2-7 and V is TRBV27; D remains unclear. Germline CDR1 reads MNHEY; CDR2 reads SMNVEV (reference sequence). V was pared by 5 bases and J by 0 bases, with 8 bases between. The CDR3 sequence is 13 residues long. For the CDR3, the DNA is TGTGCCAGCAGTATAGGGTACTCCTACGAGCAGTACTTC. Protein product: CASSIGYSYEQYF.

V is TRBV28 and J is TRBJ2-1; 7 bases are shared with TRBD1. Per germline, CDR1 MDHEN and CDR2 SYDVKM. The length of the CDR3 is 15 residues. Losses at the gene ends were 6 bases for V and 2 bases for J; bases not matched to a gene: 7. CDR3 amino acids: CASSPDRETYNEQFF. The CDR3 DNA sequence: TGTGCCAGCAGCCCAGACAGGGAAACCTACAATGAGCAGTTCTTC.

The V call is TRBV10-3, the J call TRBJ2-3; D ambiguous. The CDR3 covers 15 residues. Germline CDR1 ENHRY, CDR2 SYGVKD. Trimming removed 5 bases at V and 1 base at J, with 13 bases between. The CDR3 protein is CAISMRSGGTDTQYF. Written as DNA, the CDR3 is TGTGCCATCAGTATGCGTTCCGGAGGCACAGATACGCAGTATTTT.

The chain uses TRBV7-9 and TRBJ2-7; the D gene is possibly TRBD2 (7 bases). Trimming stripped 1 base from V and 2 bases from J, with 15 bases between. The germline V gene encodes CDR1 SEHNR and CDR2 FQNEAQ (reference sequence). This CDR3 contains 16 residues. CDR3 amino acids: CASSLVPGGPPYEQYF. CDR3 sequence (DNA): TGTGCCAGCAGCTTAGTTCCCGGGGGGCCTCCCTACGAGCAGTACTTC.

The rearrangement uses TRBV29-1 and TRBJ2-1; 13 nucleotides match TRBD2. Germline lookup yields CDR1 SQVTM and CDR2 ANQGSEA. Trimming took 4 bases from V and 2 from J; bases not matched to a gene: 8. The CDR3 runs to 17 residues. CDR3 in amino acids: CSVVWAGLAGTYNEQFF. Here the CDR3 DNA reads TGCAGCGTTGTTTGGGCGGGACTAGCGGGAACCTACAATGAGCAGTTCTTC.

This clonotype was seen a handful of times. The chain joins TRBV2 to TRBJ2-3; 8 nucleotides agree with TRBD1. The CDR3 extends over 14 amino acids. Germline CDR1 SNHLY, CDR2 FYNNEI. The V gene end was trimmed by 10 bases and the J gene end by 3 bases; junction bases not matched to a gene: 9. The CDR3 DNA reads as TGTGCCAACCCTCGACAGGGGAGAACAGATACGCAGTATTTT. Residues: CANPRQGRTDTQYF.

The rearrangement uses TRBV12-3 or TRBV12-4 and TRBJ1-4; TRBD1 matches at 8 bases. The CDR3 contains 15 residues. V shed 5 bases, J shed 5 bases, and the junction held 7 bases outside the gene matches. CDR3 loop: CASSRTGTLNEKLFF. The CDR3 DNA follows: TGTGCCAGCAGTAGGACAGGGACCCTAAATGAAAAACTGTTTTTT.

This clonotype was observed a handful of times. The chain joins TRBV6-1 to TRBJ2-2; 7 bases are a match to TRBD1. The CDR3 extends over 19 amino acids. The ends lost 4 bases at V and 4 bases at J; junction bases unmatched: 18. Germline CDR1 and CDR2: MNHNS and SASEGT. The CDR3 spells CASSGPYRGAVFGTGELFF. The DNA of the CDR3 is TGTGCCAGCAGTGGTCCCTACAGGGGAGCTGTTTTTGGCACCGGGGAGCTGTTTTTT.

This chain uses TRBV6-1 with TRBJ2-3; no clear D. Germline V CDR1 and CDR2: MNHNS, SASEGT. V lost 8 bases, J lost 6 bases, and 6 bases lay in between. The CDR3 is made up of 10 amino acids. CDR3 nucleotides: TGTGCCAGCCCGCCGGATACGCAGTATTTT. It yields the protein CASPPDTQYF.

This clonotype was seen a few times. The chain has TRBV12-3 or TRBV12-4 and TRBJ2-3, with 11 bases fitting TRBD2. V was clipped by 7 bases and J by 7 bases; unmatched bases: 13. This CDR3 has 16 residues. DNA of the CDR3: TGTGCCAGCAAAGGGGAGACTAGCGGGGAATTTTATACGCAGTATTTT. Amino acids: CASKGETSGEFYTQYF.

The rearrangement joins TRBV28 to TRBJ2-3; D remains unclear. Germline V gene lookup returns CDR1 MDHEN and CDR2 SYDVKM. The germline V and J ends were trimmed by 3 bases and 2 bases, with 15 bases remaining between them. CDR3 length: 16 amino acids. The chain's CDR3 is CASSLLWGKPTDTQYF. The CDR3 bases are TGTGCCAGCAGTTTGCTGTGGGGAAAACCCACAGATACGCAGTATTTT.

This clonotype was seen only a few times. The chain carries TRBV28 and TRBJ2-7; D uncertain. In germline, CDR1 is MDHEN, CDR2 SYDVKM. V was pared by 5 bases and J by 4 bases, with 15 bases between. The CDR3 length is 14 residues. The DNA for the CDR3 is TGTGCCAGCAGTCAAGACATGGAGAGGTACGAGCAGTACTTC. Protein product: CASSQDMERYEQYF.

This clonotype turned up a few times. Here the CDR3 DNA reads TGCAGTGCTCCTCACCGCCCTCGACTAGCGGGGGGGGATACGCAGTATTTT. It is translated as CSAPHRPRLAGGDTQYF. The chain combines TRBV20-1 with TRBJ2-3; 14 nucleotides match TRBD2. Unmatched junction bases numbered 13, after V lost 5 bases and J lost 6 bases. The CDR3 contains 17 residues. In germline, CDR1 is DFQATT, CDR2 SNEGSKA (reference sequence).

This clonotype was detected a few times. This chain uses TRBV29-1 with TRBJ2-3, with D possibly being TRBD1 or TRBD2 (5 bases each). The CDR3 spans 14 residues. The germline V gene has CDR1 SQVTM and CDR2 ANQGSEA. The V end was cut by 8 bases, the J end by 1 base, with 16 bases between. CDR3 sequence reads: CSISEGTGTDTQYF. CDR3 bases: TGCAGCATCAGCGAGGGGACCGGCACAGATACGCAGTATTTT.

The chain combines TRBV7-3 with TRBJ2-6; maybe TRBD2 (6 bases). Trimming took 1 base from V and 0 from J, leaving 13 bases between them. CDR1 and CDR2 (germline): SGHTA, FQGTGA. The CDR3 is 18 residues long. This CDR3 reads CASSLSHGGPSGANVLTF. Here the CDR3 DNA reads TGTGCCAGCAGCTTAAGCCACGGGGGTCCCTCTGGGGCCAACGTCCTGACTTTC.

The genes are TRBV11-1 and TRBJ2-3, with 7 nucleotides matching TRBD1. The CDR3 totals 18 residues. Trimming cost V 5 bases and J 0 bases; bases outside gene matches: 14. Germline CDR1 reads SGHAT; CDR2 reads FQDESV (reference sequence). The CDR3 sequence: CASSAPERQGGSTDTQYF. Written as DNA, the CDR3 is TGTGCCAGCAGCGCCCCGGAACGACAGGGTGGGAGCACAGATACGCAGTATTTT.

The J gene is TRBJ1-1, the V gene TRBV12-3 or TRBV12-4; the D gene is possibly TRBD1 (5 bases). The CDR3 loop spans 14 amino acids. Trimming cost V 6 bases and J 1 base, with 12 bases left between them. This chain's CDR3 is CASSPGLPNTEAFF. The CDR3 region has the DNA TGTGCCAGCAGCCCGGGACTCCCGAACACTGAAGCTTTCTTT.

This chain connects TRBV7-9 to TRBJ2-7; D not certain. Deletions cut 5 bases from V and 5 bases from J, with 13 bases between. CDR1 is SEHNR and CDR2 is FQNEAQ in the germline V gene (reference sequence). The CDR3 runs 13 residues. The CDR3 sequence: CASSPPPSNEQYF. In DNA, the CDR3 is TGTGCCAGCAGCCCACCCCCCTCGAACGAGCAGTACTTC.

This clonotype was detected only a few times. The chain joins TRBV6-2 or TRBV6-3 to TRBJ2-2, with TRBD1 matching over 9 bases. After removal of 5 bases from V and 0 bases from J, the junction contained 1 base not matched to a gene. Germline V gene lookup returns CDR1 MNHEY and CDR2 SVGEGT. The CDR3 runs to 15 residues. This CDR3 is CASSDRGTNTGELFF. The CDR3 DNA reads TGTGCCAGCAGTGACAGGGGGACGAACACCGGGGAGCTGTTTTTT.

This clonotype was observed a few times. J is TRBJ2-7 and V is TRBV20-1; D not resolved. This CDR3 comprises 11 residues. Trimming cost V 3 bases and J 5 bases, with 8 bases left between them. Germline V CDR1 and CDR2: DFQATT, SNEGSKA (reference sequence). The CDR3 region has the DNA TGCAGTGCTAGTTGGGGTCACGAGCAGTACTTC. It codes for CSASWGHEQYF.

This clonotype came up a few times. CDR3 loop: CAIGWNREETQYF. CDR3 DNA sequence: TGTGCCATCGGGTGGAACCGAGAAGAGACCCAGTACTTC. The chain has TRBV10-3 and TRBJ2-5; unclear D gene. Trimming left V 8 bases short and J 3 bases short, with 13 bases between. CDR3 length: 13 residues. Germline V gene data show CDR1 as ENHRY and CDR2 as SYGVKD.